The rows below give T cell receptor beta chains drawn from one sample of a study of T-cell memory formation after mild COVID-19. One entry per CDR3 protein results from TCRdb running MiXCR on the 5' RACE reads. The sample has around 250,000 distinct CDR3 sequences, around 15% seen once. Source material: PBMCs or a T cell subset sorted from them (not recorded which). These receptors were taken from a man between 18 and 35 years old who had mild COVID-19 (a few samples of this study predate the infection). Cell type and time point are not known. The CDR3 runs from the conserved cysteine through the conserved F or W. D genes are given only for firm matches. Only part of the rows carry a size: once, few, many, or a class if the clone is expanded.

CASTLASGAKETQYF,TGTGCCAGCACCCTAGCTAGCGGGGCCAAAGAGACCCAGTACTTC,NA,TRBD2,TRBV9,TRBJ2-5,15
CASSQGNRGTYTDTQYF,TGCGCCAGCAGCCAAGGGAACAGGGGAACTTACACAGATACGCAGTATTTT,many,TRBD1,TRBV4-3,TRBJ2-3,17
CASSRSVTGVYGYTF,TGTGCCAGCAGCCGTTCCGTGACAGGGGTCTATGGCTACACCTTC,few,TRBD1,TRBV11-2,TRBJ1-2,15
CASSPKGAGNQPQHF,TGTGCCAGCAGCCCAAAAGGGGCAGGCAATCAGCCCCAGCATTTT,NA,NA,TRBV7-9,TRBJ1-5,15
CASSFSGYAGELFF,TGCGCCAGCAGCTTTTCGGGGTACGCCGGGGAGCTGTTTTTT,NA,NA,TRBV5-1,TRBJ2-2,14
CASSFRQGVLGKTEAFF,TGTGCCAGCAGCTTCCGGCAGGGTGTTCTAGGGAAAACTGAAGCTTTCTTT,NA,NA,TRBV5-7,TRBJ1-1,17
CASSPSAGMNTEAFF,TGTGCCAGCTCACCAAGTGCAGGGATGAACACTGAAGCTTTCTTT,few,NA,TRBV18,TRBJ1-1,15
CASNNRVDTEAFF,TGTGCCAGCAACAACAGGGTAGACACTGAAGCTTTCTTT,few,NA,TRBV7-2,TRBJ1-1,13
CASSLLQDNMNTEAFF,TGTGCCAGCAGCTTACTACAGGATAACATGAACACTGAAGCTTTCTTT,few,NA,TRBV7-6,TRBJ1-1,16
CASSLGQLNTGELFF,TGTGCCAGCAGCTTGGGGCAGCTAAACACCGGGGAGCTGTTTTTT,many,NA,TRBV7-3,TRBJ2-2,15
CASSPSVDTQYF,TGTGCCAGCAGCCCTTCGGTGGATACGCAGTATTTT,few,NA,TRBV14,TRBJ2-3,12
CSAGETGTDTQYF,TGCAGTGCGGGGGAAACTGGGACAGATACGCAGTATTTT,once,NA,TRBV20-1,TRBJ2-3,13
CASRYNLGQYLNIQYF,TGTGCCAGCAGATACAATCTCGGACAGTATCTGAACATTCAGTACTTC,few,NA,TRBV21-1,TRBJ2-4,16
CASNPDGATNEKLFF,TGCGCCAGCAACCCGGACGGTGCAACTAATGAAAAACTGTTTTTT,NA,NA,TRBV5-1,TRBJ1-4,15